This TCR beta chain was identified in a study of somatic mutations in cytotoxic T cells in rheumatoid arthritis (dated by TCRdb to 2015 to 2018). Describing the broader study: Patient peripheral blood (approximately 30 ml EDTA) was drawn right after diagnosis and before any treatment started. The median ages of the patient and control groups were essentially identical. TCRB deep sequencing covered approximately 69 patients with rheumatoid arthritis along with 15 to 25 healthy controls. Whether expanded CD8+ T-cell clones in untreated, newly diagnosed rheumatoid arthritis carry somatic mutations was the study question, and clonality was characterized with TCRB deep sequencing. A FACSAria II or Sony SH800 was used to flow-sort some V beta antibody-stained T-cell populations at nearly 100% purity, and TCRB sequencing was also done on sorted V beta1+ cells.

On an AutoMACS, CD4+ and CD8+ cells were isolated via positive magnetic bead selection, and their purity was verified by flow cytometry. Clonal expansions were first screened by flow cytometry with a TCR V beta antibody panel, then characterized by TCRB deep sequencing of sorted CD8+ fractions. Peripheral blood mononuclear cells were isolated by Ficoll-Paque PLUS density gradient separation. Using Nucleospin Tissue or Tissue XS kits, DNA was extracted from CD4-enriched, CD8-enriched or PBMC samples, with quantification by a Qubit 2.0 fluorometer. Here is what the overall study found, with its caveats: It was unknown which antigens the expanded CD8+ clones targeted, and their absence from virus-specific databases did not exclude viral specificity. CD8+ T-cell clonality did not differ significantly between rheumatoid arthritis patients and age-matched healthy controls. The slight TRBV07 underrepresentation in patients was not adjusted for multiple comparisons. The largest CD8+ clone made up more than 20% of CD8+ cells in 8 of 65 patients, and blood and synovial fluid shared several identical CD8+ TCRB sequences. CD8+ clonality increased with age in patients (Spearman r of about 0.5) but not in healthy controls.

Concerning this clone: The antigen it binds to is not known. Base qualities are missing; no much larger clone stands one base away.

V trim: 4 bases; J trim: 2 bases; unmatched bases: 1. The CDR3 contains 15 residues, cysteine and phenylalanine counted. This entry keeps only the CDR3 DNA: 45 bases, framed from base 1. The germline V gene sets CDR1 to MRHNA and CDR2 to SNTAGT. The immunoSEQ assay was applied to genomic DNA for TCRB CDR3 sequencing. The paper's processing steps were these. When patient CD8+ clones exceeding 1% were checked against published virus-specific TCRB sequences, only a few matched. Nothing other than productive TCRB rearrangements was included in the analyses. Clonality was expressed as a Shannon entropy-based productive clonality index, with each clone defined by a unique TCRB CDR3 sequence. Repertoire overlap between two samples was calculated from the template counts of each clone relative to total templates per sample. V-gene usage measured by flow cytometry correlated with TCRB sequencing V-gene usage, with a Spearman r of roughly 0.67. TCRdb re-hosts the immuneACCESS table, in-frame sequences only. Its copies lack some clones; in the studies checked, an unresolved V gene accounts for under half of them, and the cause for the rest is not known. That table supplies the V and J calls and clone size; D and trimming were determined from the DNA. The sample table holds roughly 30,000 clones, of which roughly 86% were seen once. The ten biggest clones cover around 9% of the sample.

The chain joins TRBV6-4 to TRBJ2-3, with TRBD2 identical over 12 junction bases. This clonotype was sampled from an adult with rheumatoid arthritis. The sequenced material came from CD8+ T cells sorted from blood. In nucleotides, the sequence is TGTGCCAGCAGTGCTAGCGGGGGGGCCACAGATACGCAGTATTTT. Its protein reads: CASSASGGATDTQYF.